These T cell receptor beta chains were read from a single sample in a study of cytomegalovirus exposure and HLA in healthy donors. This table comes from immunoSEQ multiplex PCR, and its TCRdb copy is limited to in-frame clones, with some not included. The table lists 150,000 to 200,000 clones, roughly 79% of them singletons. What was sequenced was PBMCs. The receptors originated from a man between 25 and 39 years old in good health and CMV-seronegative. CDR3s leave out the opening cysteine and the closing phenylalanine or tryptophan. The order of the fields is V gene, J gene, clone size, CDR3 protein. Size values are once, few and many counts, or a class for expanded clones, and some rows have none.

TRBV12-5	TRBJ2-7	once	ASAMGLAGGAEQY
TRBV2	TRBJ2-7	NA	ASRRTGAGEQY
TRBV6-1	TRBJ2-7	NA	ASSLAGVGYEQY
TRBV15	TRBJ2-1	once	ATSPGVYNEQF
TRBV5-4	TRBJ1-5	NA	ASSSEPQGNQPQH
TRBV28	TRBJ2-4	NA	ASRTGLAGNIQY
TRBV28	TRBJ1-1	NA	ASSPTGGRTEAF
TRBV6-1	TRBJ2-3	NA	ASSVVGGTDTQY
TRBV7-9	TRBJ2-2	NA	ASSSGTGTGELF
TRBV10-3	TRBJ1-4	NA	ASSPAGRNEKLF
TRBV11-2	TRBJ1-1	NA	ASSLDRGRGEIAF
TRBV2	TRBJ2-7	NA	ATATGQAREQY
TRBV10-1	TRBJ2-3	NA	ASSRGLEDTQY
TRBV28	TRBJ2-7	NA	ASSLSPQGAGEQY
TRBV18	TRBJ1-4	few	ASSPPGQLNEKLF